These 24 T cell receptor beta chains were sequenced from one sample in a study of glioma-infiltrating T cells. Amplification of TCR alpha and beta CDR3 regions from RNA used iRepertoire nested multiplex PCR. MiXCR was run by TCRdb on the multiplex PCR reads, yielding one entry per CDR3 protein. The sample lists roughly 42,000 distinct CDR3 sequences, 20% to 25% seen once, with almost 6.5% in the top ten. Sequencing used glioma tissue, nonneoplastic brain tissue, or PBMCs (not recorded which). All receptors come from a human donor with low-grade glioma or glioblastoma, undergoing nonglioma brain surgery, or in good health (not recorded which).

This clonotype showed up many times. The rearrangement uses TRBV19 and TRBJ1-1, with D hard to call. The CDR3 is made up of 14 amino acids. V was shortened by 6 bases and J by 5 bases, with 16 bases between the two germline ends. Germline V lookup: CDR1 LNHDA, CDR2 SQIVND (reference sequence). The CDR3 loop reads CASRTSTGRTEAFF. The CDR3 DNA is TGTGCCAGTAGAACATCGACGGGGAGAACTGAAGCTTTCTTT.

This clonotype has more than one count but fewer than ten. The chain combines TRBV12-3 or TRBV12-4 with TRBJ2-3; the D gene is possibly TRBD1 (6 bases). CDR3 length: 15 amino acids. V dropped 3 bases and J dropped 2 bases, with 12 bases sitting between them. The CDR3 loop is CASSFQGQVTDTQYF. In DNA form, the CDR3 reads TGTGCCAGCAGTTTTCAGGGGCAAGTCACAGATACGCAGTATTTT.

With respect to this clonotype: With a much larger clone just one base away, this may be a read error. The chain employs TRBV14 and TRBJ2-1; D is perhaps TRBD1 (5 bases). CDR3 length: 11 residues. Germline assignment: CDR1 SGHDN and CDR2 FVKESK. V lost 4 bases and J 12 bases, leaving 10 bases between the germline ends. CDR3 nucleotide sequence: TGTGCCAGCAGCCGGGGCCCCCCGCAGTTCTTC. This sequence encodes CASSRGPPQFF.

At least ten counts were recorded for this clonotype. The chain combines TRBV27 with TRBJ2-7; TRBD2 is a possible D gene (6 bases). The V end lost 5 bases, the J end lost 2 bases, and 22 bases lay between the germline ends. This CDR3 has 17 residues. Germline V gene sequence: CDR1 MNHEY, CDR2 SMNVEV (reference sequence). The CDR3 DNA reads TGTGCCAGCAGTCCCCGGGCTGGAGGGACGATTCCCTACGAGCAGTACTTC. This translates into CASSPRAGGTIPYEQYF.

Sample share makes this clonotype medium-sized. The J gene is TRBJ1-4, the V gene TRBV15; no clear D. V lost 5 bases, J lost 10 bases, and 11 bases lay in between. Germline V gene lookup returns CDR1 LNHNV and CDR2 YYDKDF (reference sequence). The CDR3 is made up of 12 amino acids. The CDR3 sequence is CATSPRSGKLFF. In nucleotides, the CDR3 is TGTGCCACCAGCCCGCGTTCTGGAAAACTGTTTTTT.

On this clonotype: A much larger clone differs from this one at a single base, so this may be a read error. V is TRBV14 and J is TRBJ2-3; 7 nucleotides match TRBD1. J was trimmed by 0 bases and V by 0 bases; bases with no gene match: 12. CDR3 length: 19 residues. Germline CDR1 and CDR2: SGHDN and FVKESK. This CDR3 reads CASSQEDVPGQLSTDTQYF. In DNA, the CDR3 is TGTGCCAGCAGCCAAGAGGATGTACCGGGACAGCTTAGCACAGATACGCAGTATTTT. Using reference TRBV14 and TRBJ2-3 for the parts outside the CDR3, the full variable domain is EAGVTQFPSHSVIEKGQTVTLRCDPISGHDNLYWYRRVMGKEIKFLLHFVKESKQDESGMPNNRFLAERTGGTYSTLKVQPAELEDSGVYFCASSQEDVPGQLSTDTQYFGPGTRLTVL.

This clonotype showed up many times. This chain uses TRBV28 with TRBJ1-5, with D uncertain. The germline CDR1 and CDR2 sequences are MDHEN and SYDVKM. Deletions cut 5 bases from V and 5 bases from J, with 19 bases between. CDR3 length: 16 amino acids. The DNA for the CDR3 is TGTGCCAGCAGTGTGCCTCTGGGTATATCGGATCAGCCCCAGCATTTT. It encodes CASSVPLGISDQPQHF.

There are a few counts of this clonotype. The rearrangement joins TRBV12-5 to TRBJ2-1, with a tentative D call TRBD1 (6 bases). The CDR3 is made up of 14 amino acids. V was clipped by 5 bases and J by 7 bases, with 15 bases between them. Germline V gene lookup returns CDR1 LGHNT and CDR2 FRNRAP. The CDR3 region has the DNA TGTGCTAGTGGTCCGGGACACGCCGAGAATGAGCAGTTCTTC. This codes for CASGPGHAENEQFF.

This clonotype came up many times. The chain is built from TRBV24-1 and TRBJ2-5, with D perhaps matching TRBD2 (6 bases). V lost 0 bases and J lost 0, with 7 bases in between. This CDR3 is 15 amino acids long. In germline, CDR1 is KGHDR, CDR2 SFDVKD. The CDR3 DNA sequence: TGTGCCACCAGTGATTTGTGGGAGGACCAAGAGACCCAGTACTTC. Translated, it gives CATSDLWEDQETQYF.

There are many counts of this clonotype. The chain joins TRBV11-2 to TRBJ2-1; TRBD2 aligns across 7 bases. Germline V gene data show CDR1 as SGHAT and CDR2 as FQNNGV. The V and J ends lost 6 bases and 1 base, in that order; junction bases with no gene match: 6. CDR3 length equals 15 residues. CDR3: CASRTWGGSYNEQFF. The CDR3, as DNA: TGTGCCAGCAGGACATGGGGGGGGTCCTACAATGAGCAGTTCTTC. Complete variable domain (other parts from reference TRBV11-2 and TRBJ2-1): EAGVAQSPRYKIIEKRQSVAFWCNPISGHATLYWYQQILGQGPKLLIQFQNNGVVDDSQLPKDRFSAERLKGVDSTLKIQPAKLEDSAVYLCASRTWGGSYNEQFFGPGTRLTVL.

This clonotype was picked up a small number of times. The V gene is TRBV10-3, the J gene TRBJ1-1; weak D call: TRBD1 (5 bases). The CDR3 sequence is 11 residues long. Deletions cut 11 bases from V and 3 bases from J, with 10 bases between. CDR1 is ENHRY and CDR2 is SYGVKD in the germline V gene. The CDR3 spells CAVAGHTEAFF. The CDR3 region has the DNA TGTGCCGTCGCAGGGCACACTGAAGCTTTCTTT.

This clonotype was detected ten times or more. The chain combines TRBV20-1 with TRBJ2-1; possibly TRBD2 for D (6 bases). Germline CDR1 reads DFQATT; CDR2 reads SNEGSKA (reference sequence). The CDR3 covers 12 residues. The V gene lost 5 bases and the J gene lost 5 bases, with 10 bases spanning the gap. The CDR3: CSAVRGDNEQFF. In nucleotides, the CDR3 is TGCAGTGCTGTCCGCGGGGACAATGAGCAGTTCTTC.

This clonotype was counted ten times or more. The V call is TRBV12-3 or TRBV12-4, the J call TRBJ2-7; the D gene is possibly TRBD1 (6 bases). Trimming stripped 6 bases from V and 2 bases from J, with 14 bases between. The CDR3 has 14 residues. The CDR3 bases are TGTGCCAGCAGCTACCACGGGACAACCTACGAGCAGTACTTC. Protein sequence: CASSYHGTTYEQYF.

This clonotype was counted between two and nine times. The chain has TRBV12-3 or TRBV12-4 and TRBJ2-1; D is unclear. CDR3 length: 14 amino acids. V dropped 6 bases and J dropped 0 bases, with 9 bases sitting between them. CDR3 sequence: CASSYSSSYNEQFF. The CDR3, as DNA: TGTGCCAGCAGCTACAGTAGCTCCTACAATGAGCAGTTCTTC.

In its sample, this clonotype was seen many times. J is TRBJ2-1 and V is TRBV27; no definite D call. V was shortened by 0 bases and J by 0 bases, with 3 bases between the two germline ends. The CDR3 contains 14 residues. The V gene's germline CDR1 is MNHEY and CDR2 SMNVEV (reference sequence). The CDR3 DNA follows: TGTGCCAGCAGTTTATCCCCCTCCTACAATGAGCAGTTCTTC. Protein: CASSLSPSYNEQFF.

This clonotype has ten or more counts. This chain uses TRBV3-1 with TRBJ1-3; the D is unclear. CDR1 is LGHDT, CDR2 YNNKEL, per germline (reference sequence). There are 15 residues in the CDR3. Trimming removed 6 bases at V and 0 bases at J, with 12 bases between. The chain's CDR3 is CASSSGPFSGNTIYF. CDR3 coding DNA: TGTGCCAGCAGTTCCGGACCGTTCTCTGGAAACACCATATATTTT.

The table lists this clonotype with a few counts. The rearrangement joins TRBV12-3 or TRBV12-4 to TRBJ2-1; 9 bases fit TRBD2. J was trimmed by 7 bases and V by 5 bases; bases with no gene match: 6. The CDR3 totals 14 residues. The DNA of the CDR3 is TGTGCCAGCAGTAACGGACTAGCGAGAAATGAGCAGTTCTTC. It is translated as CASSNGLARNEQFF.

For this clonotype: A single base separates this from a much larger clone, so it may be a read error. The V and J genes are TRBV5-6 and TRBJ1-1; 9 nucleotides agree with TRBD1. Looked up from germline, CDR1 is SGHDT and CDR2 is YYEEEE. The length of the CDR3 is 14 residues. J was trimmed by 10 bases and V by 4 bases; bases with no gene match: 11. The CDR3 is CASSADRGFGGAFF. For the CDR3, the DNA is TGTGCCAGCAGCGCCGACAGGGGGTTTGGTGGAGCTTTCTTT.

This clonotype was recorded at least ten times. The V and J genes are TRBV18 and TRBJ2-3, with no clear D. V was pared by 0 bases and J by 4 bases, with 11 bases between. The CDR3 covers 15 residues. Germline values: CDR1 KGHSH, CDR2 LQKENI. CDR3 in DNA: TGTGCCAGCTCACCACCGCTAGGCGACCCAGATACGCAGTATTTT. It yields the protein CASSPPLGDPDTQYF.

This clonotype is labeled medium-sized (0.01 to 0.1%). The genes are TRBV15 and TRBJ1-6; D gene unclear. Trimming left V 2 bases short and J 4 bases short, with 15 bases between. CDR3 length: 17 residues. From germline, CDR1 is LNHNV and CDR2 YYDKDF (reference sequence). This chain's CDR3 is CATSRSDGPRYNSPLHF. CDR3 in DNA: TGTGCCACCAGCAGATCGGACGGACCTCGGTATAATTCACCCCTCCACTTT.

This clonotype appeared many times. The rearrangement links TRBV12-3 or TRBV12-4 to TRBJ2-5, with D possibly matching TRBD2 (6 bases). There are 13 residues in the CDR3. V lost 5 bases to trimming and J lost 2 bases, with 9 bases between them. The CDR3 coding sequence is TGTGCCAGCAGTAGGGACTCTCAAGAGACCCAGTACTTC. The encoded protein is CASSRDSQETQYF.

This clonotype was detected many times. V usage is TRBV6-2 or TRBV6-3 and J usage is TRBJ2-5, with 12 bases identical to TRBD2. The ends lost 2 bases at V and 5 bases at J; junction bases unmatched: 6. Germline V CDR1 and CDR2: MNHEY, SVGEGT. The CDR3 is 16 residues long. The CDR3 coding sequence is TGTGCCAGCAGTTACGGAAGACTAGCGGGAGTTGAGACCCAGTACTTC. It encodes CASSYGRLAGVETQYF.

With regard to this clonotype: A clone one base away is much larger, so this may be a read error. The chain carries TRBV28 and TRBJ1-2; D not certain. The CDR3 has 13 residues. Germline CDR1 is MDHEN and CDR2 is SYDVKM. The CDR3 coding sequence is TGTGCCGGCAGATTAATCGGGGAGGATGGCTACACCTTC. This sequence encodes CAGRLIGEDGYTF.

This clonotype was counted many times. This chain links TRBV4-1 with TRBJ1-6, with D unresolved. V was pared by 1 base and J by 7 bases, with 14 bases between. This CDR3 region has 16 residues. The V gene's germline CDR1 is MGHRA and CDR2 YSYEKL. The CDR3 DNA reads TGCGCCAGCAGCCAAGTGGTTGGGCAGGCAAATTCACCCCTCCACTTT. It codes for CASSQVVGQANSPLHF.